The rows below give T cell receptor beta chains drawn from one sample of a study of T cells in Graves' hyperthyroidism and ophthalmopathy. One entry per CDR3 protein, called by TCRdb with MiXCR from the multiplex PCR reads. The sample records almost 250,000 distinct CDR3 sequences, approximately 23% being singletons. The material sequenced was blood. These receptors all come from a woman in her thirties or forties with Graves' ophthalmopathy. Both conserved end residues are part of each CDR3. D genes are given only for firm matches. Where a row states a size, it is once, few, many or the class of an expanded clone; other rows omit it.

j_call v_call d_call clone_size cdr3_nt cdr3_aa
TRBJ1-1 TRBV4-1 . many TGCGCCAGCAGCCCCCCGGCCGTAGGGGATACTGAAGCTTTCTTT CASSPPAVGDTEAFF
TRBJ2-7 TRBV7-9 TRBD1 many TGTGCCAGCAGCAGCCGGGACAGGAACTACGAGCAGTACTTC CASSSRDRNYEQYF
TRBJ2-7 TRBV7-6 TRBD1 many TGTGCCAGCAGCTTAATGGGACAGGGCACCTACGAGCAGTACTTC CASSLMGQGTYEQYF
TRBJ1-1 TRBV19 TRBD1 many TGTGCCAGTAGAGGCAGGGGGACTGAAGCTTTCTTT CASRGRGTEAFF
TRBJ2-7 TRBV7-8 . many TGTGCCAGCAGCTACTCCGGGACACTCGAGCAGTACTTC CASSYSGTLEQYF
TRBJ1-3 TRBV19 . many TGTGTCACAGGAGATATCTCTGGAAACACCATATATTTT CVTGDISGNTIYF
TRBJ2-5 TRBV2 TRBD1 many TGTGCCAGCAGTGAAGCTAAGACAGGGTTTGAGACCCAGTACTTC CASSEAKTGFETQYF
TRBJ1-6 TRBV27 TRBD1 . TGTGCCAGCAGTACGGACAGGGCCAATTCACCCCTCCACTTT CASSTDRANSPLHF
TRBJ2-7 TRBV7-9 . many TGTGCCAGCAGCTTAGTCCATGGGCAGTACTTC CASSLVHGQYF
TRBJ2-7 TRBV5-1 TRBD1 . TGCGCCAGCAGCACAAGACAGGGCTCCTACGAGCAGTACTTC CASSTRQGSYEQYF
TRBJ1-2 TRBV20-1 . many TGCAGTGCTACGCGACCGGAGAGCTATGGCTACACCTTC CSATRPESYGYTF
TRBJ2-5 TRBV20-1 TRBD1 few TGCAGTGCCCAGGGACAGGGGGCTTGGGAGACCCAGTACTTC CSAQGQGAWETQYF
TRBJ2-2 TRBV5-1 TRBD2 . TGCGCCAGCAGCTTGGAATCTAGCGGGCTTGGAACCGGGGAGCTGTTTTTT CASSLESSGLGTGELFF
TRBJ1-3 TRBV6-2/TRBV6-3 . . TGTGCCAGCAGTTACTCGTGGCCTGGCTCTGGAAACACCATATATTTT CASSYSWPGSGNTIYF
TRBJ2-7 TRBV29-1 . many TGCAGCGTTGAGTTGTCCGTAGGGGTCGAGCAGTACTTC CSVELSVGVEQYF
TRBJ1-2 TRBV30 TRBD1 . TGTGCCTGGCAACAGGGGGAGATTGGCTACACCTTC CAWQQGEIGYTF
TRBJ2-5 TRBV16 TRBD1 many TGTGCCAGCAGCCCGACAGGGGGCACACAAGAGACCCAGTACTTC CASSPTGGTQETQYF
TRBJ2-1 TRBV6-1 TRBD2 . TGTGCCAGCTCCTTTGCGGGAGGTTCCGGTGAGCAGTTCTTC CASSFAGGSGEQFF
TRBJ2-2 TRBV20-1 . few TGCAGTGCTAGTTCCATTACCGGGGAGCTGTTTTTT CSASSITGELFF
TRBJ2-6 TRBV24-1 . . TGTGCCACCAGTGATTTTCGCTCTGGGGCCAACGTCCTGACTTTC CATSDFRSGANVLTF
TRBJ2-5 TRBV27 . many TGTGCCAGCAGTTGGGGCCCCCTAGAAGAGACCCAGTACTTC CASSWGPLEETQYF
TRBJ2-5 TRBV19 . many TGTGCCAGTAGTCGCTCCTTCAGGGGGGGGGAGACCCAGTACTTC CASSRSFRGGETQYF
TRBJ2-5 TRBV29-1 TRBD2 many TGCAGCGTTGAAATCTCTCGGGCGGGGGGGGAGACCCAGTACTTC CSVEISRAGGETQYF
TRBJ1-1 TRBV7-2 . many TGTGCCAGCAGCTTAGCTCAGGGTTACACTGAAGCTTTCTTT CASSLAQGYTEAFF
TRBJ2-5 TRBV6-1 . few TGTGCCAGCAGACCCACGAGGGTGACTATACAAGAGACCCAGTACTTC CASRPTRVTIQETQYF
TRBJ2-7 TRBV6-5 TRBD1 many TGTGCCAGCAGTTACTCAGGGACAGGAGGGTACGAGCAGTACTTC CASSYSGTGGYEQYF
TRBJ2-5 TRBV20-1 . many TGCAGTGCCCAGGGTTGGTGGGAGACCCAGTACTTC CSAQGWWETQYF
TRBJ1-1 TRBV28 TRBD1 many TGTGCCACCGGCACCCCGACAGGGGGCTCTTTATTTGCTTTCTTT CATGTPTGGSLFAFF
TRBJ2-2 TRBV6-5 TRBD1 many TGTGCCAGCGGGGGACAGGGATTCACCGGGGAGCTGTTTTTT CASGGQGFTGELFF
TRBJ1-1 TRBV30 . . TGTGCCTGGGCAGACAACACTGAAGCTTTCTTT CAWADNTEAFF
TRBJ1-5 TRBV28 . few TGTGCCAGCAGTTTAGGAGGACAGAAGCCCCAGCATTTT CASSLGGQKPQHF
TRBJ1-2 TRBV28 TRBD1 many TGTGCCAGCAGTATCAGGGGGTTCTATGGCTACACCTTC CASSIRGFYGYTF
TRBJ2-7 TRBV28 . many TGTGCCAGCAAAGATTATGGGGCCTACGAGCAGTACTTC CASKDYGAYEQYF
TRBJ2-4 TRBV12-3/TRBV12-4 TRBD1 . TGTGCCAGCAACGACGACAGGGAAAACATTCAGTACTTC CASNDDRENIQYF
TRBJ2-2 TRBV19 TRBD2 many TGTGCCAGTAGCCGAGAGGGACTAGCGGGAGGATTCGCCGGGGAGCTGTTTTTT CASSREGLAGGFAGELFF
TRBJ2-3 TRBV5-1 TRBD2 many TGCGCCAGCAGCATACCTTTAGCGGGAAGCACAGATACGCAGTATTTT CASSIPLAGSTDTQYF
TRBJ1-1 TRBV6-1 TRBD1 . TGTGCCAGCAGATCCCCGGGACAGGGAGAAGCTTTCTTT CASRSPGQGEAFF
TRBJ1-1 TRBV11-1 . many TGTGCCAGCAGCTTAGTTGTAGGGCCCGGTGGCACTGAAGCTTTCTTT CASSLVVGPGGTEAFF
TRBJ1-5 TRBV2 . few TGTGCCAGCAGGCCCCAAGCTAGCAATCAGCCCCAGCATTTT CASRPQASNQPQHF
TRBJ1-1 TRBV19 . many TGTGCCAGTACCGCAGTGCTGGGGCTGCGTGGGACTGAAGCTTTCTTT CASTAVLGLRGTEAFF